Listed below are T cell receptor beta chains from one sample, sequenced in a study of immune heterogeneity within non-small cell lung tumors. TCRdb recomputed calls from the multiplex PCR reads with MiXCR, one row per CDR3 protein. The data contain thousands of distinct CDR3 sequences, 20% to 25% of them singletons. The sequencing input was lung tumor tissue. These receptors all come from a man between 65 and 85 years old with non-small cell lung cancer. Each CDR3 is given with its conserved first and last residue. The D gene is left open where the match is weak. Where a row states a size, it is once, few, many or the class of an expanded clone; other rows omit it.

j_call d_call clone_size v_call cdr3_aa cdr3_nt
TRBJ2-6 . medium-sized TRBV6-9 CASSYWGRLGANVLTF TGTGCCAGCAGTTATTGGGGACGACTCGGGGCCAACGTCCTGACTTTC
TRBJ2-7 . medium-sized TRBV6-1 CASIPSGADPGEQYF TGTGCCAGCATCCCCTCGGGGGCGGATCCTGGCGAGCAGTACTTC
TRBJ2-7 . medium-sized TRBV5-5 CASSLTDSTYEQYF TGTGCCAGCAGCTTGACGGACAGTACCTACGAGCAGTACTTC
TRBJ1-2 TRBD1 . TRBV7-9 CASSQRQGYGYTF TGTGCCAGCAGCCAGAGACAGGGGTATGGCTACACCTTC
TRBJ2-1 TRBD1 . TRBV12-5 CASGLGLTGGEQFF TGTGCTAGTGGTTTGGGACTAACAGGGGGTGAGCAGTTCTTC
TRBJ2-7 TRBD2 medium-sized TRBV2 CASGRASGGTYEQYF TGTGCCAGCGGCCGGGCTAGCGGGGGGACCTACGAGCAGTACTTC
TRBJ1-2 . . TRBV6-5 CASSYLNSAGGYTF TGTGCCAGCAGTTACTTGAACAGCGCGGGTGGCTACACCTTC
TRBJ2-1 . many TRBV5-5 CASSLASVSVNEQFF TGTGCCAGCAGCTTGGCGTCAGTCTCCGTCAATGAGCAGTTCTTC
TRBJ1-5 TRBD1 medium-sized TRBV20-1 CSARRQGFGNQPQHF TGCAGTGCGAGAAGACAGGGGTTCGGAAATCAGCCCCAGCATTTT
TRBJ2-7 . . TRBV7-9 CAGSFDEYEQYF TGTGCCGGCAGCTTCGACGAGTACGAGCAGTACTTC
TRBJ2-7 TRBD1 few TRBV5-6 CAGSTRDRDYEQYF TGTGCCGGCAGCACCCGGGACAGGGACTACGAGCAGTACTTC
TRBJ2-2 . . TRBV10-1 CASSESSASGELFF TGCGCCAGCAGTGAGTCGTCAGCCTCCGGGGAGCTGTTTTTT
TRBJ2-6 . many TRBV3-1 CASSQAPGPGANVLTF TGTGCCAGCAGCCAAGCTCCGGGTCCGGGGGCCAACGTCCTGACTTTC
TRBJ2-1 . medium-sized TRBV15 CATSFGGINNEQFF TGTGCCACCAGCTTTGGGGGGATAAACAATGAGCAGTTCTTC
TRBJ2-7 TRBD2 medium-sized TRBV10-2 CASKRGDSYEQYF TGCGCCAGCAAGCGGGGGGACTCCTACGAGCAGTACTTC
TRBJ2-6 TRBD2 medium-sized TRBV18 CASSPGEGARGANVLTF TGTGCCAGCTCCCCGGGGGAGGGAGCGAGAGGGGCCAACGTCCTGACTTTC
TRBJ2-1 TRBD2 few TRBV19 CASSKAGGSYNEQFF TGTGCCAGTAGTAAGGCGGGGGGTTCCTACAATGAGCAGTTCTTC
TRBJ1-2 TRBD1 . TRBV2 CASSGTDYGYTF TGTGCCAGCTCCGGGACAGACTATGGCTACACCTTC
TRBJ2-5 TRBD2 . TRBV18 CASSRSGNAETQYF TGTGCCAGCTCTCGAAGCGGGAACGCGGAGACCCAGTACTTC
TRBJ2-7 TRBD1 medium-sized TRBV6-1 CASSEAMKGAGYEQYF TGTGCCAGCAGTGAAGCGATGAAGGGGGCTGGGTACGAGCAGTACTTC
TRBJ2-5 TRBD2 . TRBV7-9 CASSLGSGGARETQYF TGTGCCAGCAGCTTAGGTTCGGGGGGGGCCCGGGAGACCCAGTACTTC
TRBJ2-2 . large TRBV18 CASSPPARPGELFF TGTGCCAGCTCACCACCTGCCCGGCCCGGGGAGCTGTTTTTT
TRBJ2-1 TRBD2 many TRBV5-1 CASSQRLAGGYNEQFF TGCGCCAGCAGCCAACGTCTAGCGGGGGGGTACAATGAGCAGTTCTTC
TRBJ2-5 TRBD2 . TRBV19 CASSRGLAAYQETQYF TGTGCCAGTAGTAGGGGACTAGCGGCGTACCAAGAGACCCAGTACTTC
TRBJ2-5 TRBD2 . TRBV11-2 CASSSTRGSRGFGETQYF TGTGCCAGCAGCTCCACGCGCGGGAGTAGGGGATTCGGTGAGACCCAGTACTTC
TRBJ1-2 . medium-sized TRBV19 CASSIVFSYGYTF TGTGCCAGTAGTATAGTGTTCAGCTATGGCTACACCTTC
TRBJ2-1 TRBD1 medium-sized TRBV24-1 CATSALTGVGDEQFF TGTGCCACCAGTGCCCTGACAGGGGTAGGCGATGAGCAGTTCTTC
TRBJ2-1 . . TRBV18 CASSLPPYRFEQFF TGTGCCAGCTCATTACCCCCCTACCGCTTTGAGCAGTTCTTC
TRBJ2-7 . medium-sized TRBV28 CASSLNRLAYEQYF TGTGCCAGCAGTTTAAACAGGCTAGCCTACGAGCAGTACTTC
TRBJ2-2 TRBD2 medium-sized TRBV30 CAWSVPTGLAGGPRGGELFF TGTGCCTGGAGTGTACCCACGGGACTAGCGGGAGGGCCCCGGGGCGGGGAGCTGTTTTTT
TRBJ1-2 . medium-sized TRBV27 CASSLNWGAATRGGYTF TGTGCCAGCAGTTTAAATTGGGGGGCGGCTACCCGAGGTGGCTACACCTTC
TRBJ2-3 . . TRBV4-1 CASSSWTHTDTQYF TGCGCCAGCAGCTCATGGACTCACACAGATACGCAGTATTTT
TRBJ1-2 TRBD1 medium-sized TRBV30 CAWSVLPQTGGNGYTF TGTGCCTGGAGTGTACTCCCACAGACAGGGGGGAATGGCTACACCTTC
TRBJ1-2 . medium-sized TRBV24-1 CATSDQTSYGYTF TGTGCCACCAGTGACCAAACTTCCTATGGCTACACCTTC
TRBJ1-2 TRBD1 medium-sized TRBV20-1 CSARGTVYGYTF TGCAGTGCTAGGGGGACAGTATATGGCTACACCTTC
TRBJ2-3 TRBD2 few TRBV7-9 CASSLANSGGTDTQYF TGTGCCAGCAGCTTAGCGAATAGCGGGGGCACAGATACGCAGTATTTT
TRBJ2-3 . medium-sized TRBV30 CAWNEGGVVRDTQYF TGTGCCTGGAATGAGGGGGGAGTAGTGAGAGATACGCAGTATTTT
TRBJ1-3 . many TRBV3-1 CASSRSWEGSGNTIYF TGTGCCAGCAGCCGATCTTGGGAGGGCTCTGGAAACACCATATATTTT
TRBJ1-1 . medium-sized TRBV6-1 CASNLGRNTEAFF TGTGCCAGCAATTTAGGGCGGAACACTGAAGCTTTCTTT
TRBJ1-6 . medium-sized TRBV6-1 CASSGTWNNSPLHF TGTGCCAGCAGTGGAACTTGGAATAATTCACCCCTCCACTTT
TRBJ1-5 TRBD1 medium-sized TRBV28 CASVGQGDQPQHF TGTGCCAGCGTGGGACAGGGAGACCAGCCCCAGCATTTT
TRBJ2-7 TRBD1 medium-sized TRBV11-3 CASSLGGTGDEQYF TGTGCCAGCAGCCTAGGTGGGACAGGGGACGAGCAGTACTTC
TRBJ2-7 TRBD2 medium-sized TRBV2 CASRRGTSGEQYF TGTGCCAGCCGGCGCGGGACTAGTGGCGAGCAGTACTTC
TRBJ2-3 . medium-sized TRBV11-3 CASSLGSPTDTQYF TGTGCCAGCAGCTTAGGGAGTCCGACAGATACGCAGTATTTT
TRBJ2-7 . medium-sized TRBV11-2 CASSLERDGQNEQYF TGTGCCAGCAGCTTAGAACGGGACGGACAAAACGAGCAGTACTTC
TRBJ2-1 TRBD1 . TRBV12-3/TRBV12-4 CASSRQQGNEQFF TGTGCCAGCAGTCGGCAACAGGGGAATGAGCAGTTCTTC